The 20 T cell receptor beta chains in this list originate from one sample, sequenced in a study of cytomegalovirus exposure and HLA in healthy donors. Primers: 60 Vbeta forward and 13 Jbeta reverse. Generated by immunoSEQ multiplex PCR, the TCRdb table keeps only in-frame clones and is missing some. The table lists approximately 210,000 clones, about four fifths of them singletons. The sequencing sample was made of PBMCs. The source is a woman in her forties or fifties in good health and CMV-seropositive.

The chain links TRBV6-1 to TRBJ2-3; weak D call: TRBD2 (7 bases). Germline-derived CDR1 and CDR2 are MNHNS and SASEGT. The V end was cut by 2 bases, the J end by 4 bases, with 13 bases between. The CDR3 has 15 residues. CDR3 region: CASSEMGEGADTQYF. CDR3 sequence (DNA): TGTGCCAGCAGTGAAATGGGGGAGGGGGCAGATACGCAGTATTTT.

The chain carries TRBV7-6 and TRBJ1-1; TRBD1 aligns across 10 bases. This CDR3 is built from 15 residues. Per germline, CDR1 SGHVS and CDR2 FNYEAQ. V dropped 3 bases and J dropped 3; count of bases not matched to a gene: 4. The chain's CDR3 is CASSFRTGGDTEAFF. The CDR3 DNA sequence: TGTGCCAGCAGCTTTCGGACAGGGGGGGACACTGAAGCTTTCTTT.

This clone was seen only once. V usage is TRBV30 and J usage is TRBJ1-6; D is undetermined. V lost 4 bases to trimming and J lost 2 bases, with 3 bases between them. This CDR3 has 12 amino acids. CDR1 GTSNPN and CDR2 SVGIG come from the germline V gene (reference sequence). The CDR3 sequence is CAWTTYNSPLHF. DNA for the CDR3: TGTGCCTGGACAACCTATAATTCACCCCTCCACTTT.

This sequence joins TRBV7-2 and TRBJ2-5; 14 nucleotides agree with TRBD2. With V trimmed by 3 bases and J by 7 bases, 7 bases remained unmatched. The germline CDR1 and CDR2 sequences are SGHTA and FQGNSA. CDR3 size: 16 residues. CDR3 nucleotide sequence: TGTGCCAGCAGCTTTTCGACTAGCGGGGGGGCCGGGACCCAGTACTTC. Its translation: CASSFSTSGGAGTQYF.

There are a few counts of this clone. The V gene is TRBV19, the J gene TRBJ2-2, with 7 bases fitting TRBD1. The CDR3 runs 15 residues. The J segment lost 1 base and the V segment lost 6 bases, leaving 5 bases of the junction unmatched. The V gene's germline CDR1 is LNHDA and CDR2 SQIVND (reference sequence). CDR3 nucleotides: TGTGCCAGTAGCCCGGGACAGAAGAACACCGGGGAGCTGTTTTTT. Residues: CASSPGQKNTGELFF.

As DNA, the CDR3 is TGTGCCAGCAGTCTAACAGGGGCCAGAGGGGACCAAGAGACCCAGTACTTC. Amino acids: CASSLTGARGDQETQYF. The chain employs TRBV27 and TRBJ2-5, with 7 bases that match TRBD1. CDR3 size: 17 residues. CDR1 is MNHEY and CDR2 is SMNVEV in the germline V gene (reference sequence). V was pared by 5 bases and J by 0 bases, with 12 bases of the junction left unmatched.

This chain uses TRBV19 with TRBJ2-3; a possible D gene is TRBD1 (5 bases). Germline CDR1 is LNHDA and CDR2 is SQIVND (reference sequence). V was trimmed by 7 bases and J by 5 bases, leaving 7 bases between them. The CDR3 length is 11 residues. This CDR3 is CASKQGDTQYF. CDR3 in DNA: TGTGCCAGTAAGCAGGGAGATACGCAGTATTTT.

The gene calls are TRBV11-2 and TRBJ1-6; D call uncertain. Trimming left V 2 bases short and J 8 bases short, with 13 bases between. The V gene's germline CDR1 is SGHAT and CDR2 FQNNGV. There are 15 residues in the CDR3. CDR3 region: CASSLMPPGDSPLHF. The CDR3 DNA reads TGTGCCAGCAGCTTAATGCCCCCCGGTGATTCACCCCTCCACTTT. Supplemented by reference TRBV11-2 and TRBJ1-6, the full variable domain reads EAGVAQSPRYKIIEKRQSVAFWCNPISGHATLYWYQQILGQGPKLLIQFQNNGVVDDSQLPKDRFSAERLKGVDSTLKIQPAKLEDSAVYLCASSLMPPGDSPLHFGNGTRLTVT.

The chain carries TRBV4-1 and TRBJ1-2; 7 bases fit TRBD1. V lost 4 bases, J lost 5 bases, and 19 bases stayed unmatched. The CDR3 contains 18 residues. Looked up from germline, CDR1 is MGHRA and CDR2 is YSYEKL. DNA for the CDR3: TGCGCCAGCAGCCCAACCGGGACAGCCGGCAAGGGTTGGTATGGCTACACCTTC. This encodes CASSPTGTAGKGWYGYTF.

This clone was picked up a small number of times. V usage is TRBV18 and J usage is TRBJ1-4; 7 bases are shared with TRBD1. Germline V gene sequence: CDR1 KGHSH, CDR2 LQKENI. V shed 4 bases and J 7 bases; nucleotides not matched to a gene: 6. The CDR3 sequence is 14 residues long. The DNA of the CDR3 is TGTGCCAGCTCACTTCACAGGGGACGTGAAAAACTGTTTTTT. Amino acids: CASSLHRGREKLFF.

The CDR3 DNA sequence: TGTGCCAGCAGTCGTGACAGAGCCGACACCTACGAGCAGTACTTC. Protein: CASSRDRADTYEQYF. The rearrangement links TRBV2 to TRBJ2-7; tentatively, D is TRBD1 (5 bases). V shed 5 bases and J shed 2 bases, with 16 bases lying between them. The germline gives CDR1 SNHLY, CDR2 FYNNEI. CDR3 length: 15 amino acids.

CDR3: CSVRTSFNQPQHF. The CDR3 region has the DNA TGCAGCGTCAGAACAAGTTTTAATCAGCCCCAGCATTTT. V usage is TRBV29-1 and J usage is TRBJ1-5; no firm D call. The germline V and J ends were trimmed by 6 bases and 4 bases, with 13 bases remaining between them. In germline, CDR1 is SQVTM, CDR2 ANQGSEA. The CDR3 contains 13 residues.

The CDR3 bases are TGTGCCAGCAGCCAAGACAGGGGCCACGAGCAGTACTTC. This codes for CASSQDRGHEQYF. The chain uses TRBV7-6 and TRBJ2-7, with TRBD1 matching 8 bases. The V and J ends lost 5 bases and 5 bases, in that order; junction bases with no gene match: 5. Germline V gene lookup returns CDR1 SGHVS and CDR2 FNYEAQ. CDR3 length: 13 amino acids.

The sample holds a few counts of this clone. This chain connects TRBV5-1 to TRBJ2-7; 11 nucleotides agree with TRBD1. With V trimmed by 3 bases and J by 2 bases, 7 bases remained unmatched. The CDR3 consists of 16 residues. Per germline, CDR1 SGHRS and CDR2 YFSETQ. The CDR3 reads CASSSGWGQGAYEQYF. DNA for the CDR3: TGCGCCAGCAGCTCAGGCTGGGGACAGGGGGCCTACGAGCAGTACTTC.

The chain links TRBV28 to TRBJ1-6; no clear D. Germline loops: CDR1 MDHEN, CDR2 SYDVKM. Trimming pared 6 bases from V and 7 bases from J, leaving 16 bases between. This CDR3 spans 15 amino acids. The CDR3 region is CASRKEPTGNSPLHF. The CDR3 bases are TGTGCCAGCAGAAAGGAGCCTACTGGGAATTCACCCCTCCACTTT.

This chain uses TRBV5-6 with TRBJ2-7; a possible D gene is TRBD1 (7 bases). From germline, CDR1 is SGHDT and CDR2 YYEEEE. V was clipped by 5 bases and J by 4 bases, with 19 bases between them. The CDR3 has 15 residues. The CDR3 DNA reads as TGTGCCAGCAGACCAGGGGGGACAGAGTTATACGAGCAGTACTTC. As protein: CASRPGGTELYEQYF.

The genes are TRBV5-4 and TRBJ2-3; TRBD2 matches 10 bases. The length of the CDR3 is 18 residues. Losses at the gene ends were 0 bases for V and 7 bases for J; bases not matched to a gene: 14. Germline-derived CDR1 and CDR2 are SGHNT and YYREEE (reference sequence). The CDR3 nucleotides are TGTGCCAGCAGCTTGGGGTCCCCTGGTAGCGGGGGGCCCTATACGCAGTATTTT. Amino acids: CASSLGSPGSGGPYTQYF.

The chain is built from TRBV7-6 and TRBJ1-4; 9 bases fit TRBD1. Trimming cost V 6 bases and J 5 bases; bases outside gene matches: 4. The CDR3 contains 14 residues. Germline CDR1 reads SGHVS; CDR2 reads FNYEAQ. The DNA for the CDR3 is TGTGCCAGCAGTCACAGGGGGCCCAATGAAAAACTGTTTTTT. As protein: CASSHRGPNEKLFF.

V is TRBV6-5 and J is TRBJ1-1, with unresolved D. The V and J ends lost 5 bases and 1 base respectively, with 8 bases between them. CDR1 is MNHEY, CDR2 SVGAGI, per germline. This CDR3 comprises 13 residues. In nucleotides, the CDR3 is TGTGCCAGCAGTGAACGGAGGAACACTGAAGCTTTCTTT. This codes for CASSERRNTEAFF.

The gene calls are TRBV7-2 and TRBJ2-7; 7 bases map to TRBD2. Trimming removed 0 bases from V and 0 bases from J; junction bases left unmatched: 5. This CDR3 is built from 16 residues. Germline V gene data show CDR1 as SGHTA and CDR2 as FQGNSA. The CDR3 DNA is TGTGCCAGCAGCTTAGCGGGGGGGAGCTCCTCCTACGAGCAGTACTTC. Translated: CASSLAGGSSSYEQYF.